Each of the 26 T cell receptor beta chains below was sequenced from the same sample in a study of blood T cells in healthy people across ages. Primers used in a second PCR of about 6 to 11 cycles were a sample-barcoded 5' primer and a J-beta primer mix. MiXCR, run by TCRdb on the 5' RACE reads, gives a single entry per CDR3 protein. This table has 650,000 to 700,000 distinct CDR3 sequences, roughly half appearing once. Sequenced: blood. All receptors come from a woman older than 75 in good health.

This clonotype has at least ten counts. V and J are TRBV29-1 and TRBJ2-1, with D possibly TRBD1 on 6 matching bases. This CDR3 comprises 14 residues. The V end was cut by 3 bases, the J end by 7 bases, with 16 bases between. CDR1 SQVTM and CDR2 ANQGSEA come from the germline V gene. The CDR3 nucleotides read TGCAGCGTTGAGACTCCGGGACACCTAAATGAGCAGTTCTTC. The encoded protein is CSVETPGHLNEQFF.

The chain employs TRBV29-1 and TRBJ2-3, with TRBD2 identical over 9 bases. Trimming at V came to 4 bases and at J to 4 bases, leaving 9 bases not matched to a gene. From germline, CDR1 is SQVTM and CDR2 ANQGSEA. This CDR3 is 15 amino acids long. CDR3 amino acids: CSVVSWRTSADTQYF. The CDR3 bases are TGCAGCGTTGTATCCTGGCGGACTAGCGCAGATACGCAGTATTTT.

Notes on this clonotype: A much larger clone differs by one base, so this may be a read error. The chain links TRBV4-1 to TRBJ2-1; tentative D call: TRBD1 (6 bases). Judging by the DNA end, TRBJ2-7 fits better; the J call may be wrong. Per germline, CDR1 MGHRA and CDR2 YSYEKL. This CDR3 comprises 14 residues. DNA of the CDR3: TGCGCCAGCAGCCGACAGGACCCTATTGACGAGCAGTACTTC. This sequence encodes CASSRQDPIDEQYF.

Notes on this clonotype: A much larger clone sits a single nucleotide away, making a read error possible. J is TRBJ2-1 and V is TRBV11-2; TRBD2 matches at 7 bases. The end of the DNA aligns better with TRBJ2-7, so the J call may be wrong. Per germline, CDR1 SGHAT and CDR2 FQNNGV. This CDR3 region has 16 residues. The CDR3 protein is CASSLLESGVHNEQYF. For the CDR3, the DNA is TGTGCCAGCAGCTTATTAGAGAGCGGGGTCCACAATGAGCAGTACTTC.

A word on this clonotype: Given a much more abundant clone one base away, this may be a read error. The rearrangement uses TRBV27 and TRBJ2-7; 7 positions match TRBD1. Germline lookup yields CDR1 MNHEY and CDR2 SMNVEV (reference sequence). The CDR3 has 15 amino acids. The CDR3 DNA sequence: TGTGCCGGCAGTTCGTTCAGGGGGTCCTCCTACGAGCAGTACTTC. Translated, it gives CAGSSFRGSSYEQYF.

This clonotype has a count of ten or more. The chain employs TRBV4-2 and TRBJ2-5, with D perhaps matching TRBD1 or TRBD2 (5 bases each). V gave up 0 bases and J gave up 3 bases, with 14 bases separating them. Germline values: CDR1 LGHNA, CDR2 YNFKEQ. The length of the CDR3 is 16 residues. Written as DNA, the CDR3 is TGTGCCAGCAGCCAAGATGGTACAAGGGGAGAAGAGACCCAGTACTTC. As protein: CASSQDGTRGEETQYF.

This sequence joins TRBV15 and TRBJ2-7; D remains unclear. Germline values: CDR1 LNHNV, CDR2 YYDKDF (reference sequence). Trimming stripped 0 bases from V and 2 bases from J, with 14 bases between. The CDR3 extends over 16 amino acids. The CDR3 DNA sequence: TGTGCCACCAGCAGAGATCTTTCTAAGGGCCCCTACGAGCAGTACTTC. Its translation is CATSRDLSKGPYEQYF.

This sequence joins TRBV21-1 and TRBJ2-1; whether TRBD1, the table's D call, matches the DNA was not checked. TRBV21-1 is flagged as a pseudogene. The CDR3 is 13 amino acids. The CDR3, as DNA: TGTGCCAGCATCCCACAGGGGCTCAATGAGCAGTTCTTC. Amino acids: CASIPQGLNEQFF.

The chain employs TRBV4-3 and TRBJ2-7, with D unclear. The end of the DNA is better explained by TRBJ2-5, so the J call may be wrong. The CDR3 spans 13 residues. Germline V gives CDR1 LGHNA, CDR2 YSLEER. In DNA form, the CDR3 reads TGCGCCAGCAGCCAGAACTATCGGGAGACCCAGTACTTC. This encodes CASSQNYRETQYF.

This clonotype was observed a few times. The CDR3 spells CASQGPFGNTEAFF. CDR3 DNA: TGTGCCAGCCAGGGACCCTTTGGGAACACTGAAGCTTTCTTT. V is TRBV2 and J is TRBJ1-1, with D possibly matching TRBD1 (5 bases). The germline V gene encodes CDR1 SNHLY and CDR2 FYNNEI. The CDR3 is 14 amino acids. V lost 8 bases, J lost 1 base, and 14 bases lay in between.

For this clonotype: A read error may be the cause here, since a much bigger clone is one base away. The gene calls are TRBV7-2 and TRBJ2-3, with 10 bases lining up with TRBD2. The CDR3 totals 14 residues. Germline values: CDR1 SGHTA, CDR2 FQGNSA. The CDR3 is CAGSTGTSVDTQYF. In nucleotides, the CDR3 is TGTGCCGGCAGCACGGGGACTAGCGTTGATACGCAGTATTTT.

This clonotype occurred a few times. The chain couples TRBV7-2 to TRBJ2-2; TRBD1 matches at 8 bases. The CDR3 runs 15 residues. The junction had 7 bases not matched to a gene; V was cut back by 4 bases and J by 6 bases. Germline-derived CDR1 and CDR2 are SGHTA and FQGNSA. The CDR3 protein is CASSSWTGSPGELFF. The CDR3 region has the DNA TGTGCCAGCAGCTCATGGACAGGGAGTCCCGGGGAGCTGTTTTTT.

Many counts were recorded for this clonotype. This chain joins TRBV24-1 and TRBJ2-7; D is possibly TRBD1 or TRBD2 (5 bases each). Trimming stripped 2 bases from V and 4 bases from J, with 11 bases between. This CDR3 is built from 14 residues. In germline, CDR1 is KGHDR, CDR2 SFDVKD. In DNA form, the CDR3 reads TGTGCCACCAGTGATTCGGGGCAGGGATACGAGCAGTACTTC. Translating it yields CATSDSGQGYEQYF.

V gene TRBV27 combines with J gene TRBJ2-1; D ambiguous. The V end lost 5 bases, the J end lost 8 bases, and 19 bases lay between the germline ends. Germline loops: CDR1 MNHEY, CDR2 SMNVEV (reference sequence). This CDR3 is 15 amino acids long. CDR3 coding DNA: TGTGCCAGCAGTCTACAGCAGGAAAAAGTCCATGAGCAGTTCTTC. Amino acids: CASSLQQEKVHEQFF.

With respect to this clonotype: This may come from a read error, since a much larger clone is one base off. The chain couples TRBV7-2 to TRBJ1-2; tentatively, D is TRBD1 (6 bases). Germline lookup yields CDR1 SGHTA and CDR2 FQGNSA. The CDR3 runs 16 residues. The CDR3 coding sequence is TGTGCCAGCAGCTTAGGGGGGGCAGGACCAACCTATGGCTACATCTTC. This translates into CASSLGGAGPTYGYIF. Supplemented by reference TRBV7-2 and TRBJ1-2, the full variable domain reads GAGVSQSPSNKVTEKGKDVELRCDPISGHTALYWYRQSLGQGLEFLIYFQGNSAPDKSGLPSDRFSAERTGGSVSTLTIQRTQQEDSAVYLCASSLGGAGPTYGYIFGSGTRLTVV.

This clonotype occurred many times. The V gene is TRBV29-1, the J gene TRBJ2-5; D gene ambiguous. The germline CDR1 and CDR2 sequences are SQVTM and ANQGSEA. Trimming removed 2 bases at V and 3 bases at J, with 4 bases between. The CDR3 runs to 11 residues. CDR3: CSVEQEETQYF. The CDR3 bases are TGCAGCGTTGAACAGGAAGAGACCCAGTACTTC.

The CDR3 DNA follows: TGTGCCAGCAGCCCAGGGACAAGGGTTGGGGAGACCCAGTACTTC. Translating gives CASSPGTRVGETQYF. The V gene is TRBV7-2, the J gene TRBJ2-4; tentatively, D is TRBD1 (6 bases). The J call may be faulty, since TRBJ2-5 better matches the DNA end. This CDR3 spans 15 amino acids. Germline-derived CDR1 and CDR2 are SGHTA and FQGNSA.

This clonotype turned up a few times. The chain recombines TRBV2 with TRBJ1-2, with D perhaps matching TRBD1 (6 bases). The CDR3 is 13 amino acids. Germline assignment: CDR1 SNHLY and CDR2 FYNNEI. Trimming left V 3 bases short and J 8 bases short, with 13 bases between. The CDR3 spells CASSDETGGGYTF. The CDR3 DNA follows: TGTGCCAGCAGTGACGAGACAGGAGGAGGCTACACCTTC.

Here the CDR3 reads CANNFRVGTDTQYF. CDR3 in DNA: TGCGCCAACAACTTCCGGGTCGGCACAGATACGCAGTATTTT. The chain is built from TRBV5-1 and TRBJ2-3, with D unresolved. Trimming took 9 bases from V and 1 from J, leaving 15 bases between them. CDR1 is SGHRS and CDR2 is YFSETQ in the germline V gene. CDR3 length equals 14 residues.

This clonotype was counted at least ten times. The junction shows a germline mismatch at one end, possibly a read error. The V gene is TRBV20-1, the J gene TRBJ2-3; 10 bases are a match to TRBD1. This CDR3 contains 14 residues. The germline CDR1 and CDR2 sequences are DFQATT and SNEGSKA (reference sequence). The CDR3 here is CSARDRGQGDTQYF. The CDR3 DNA reads as TGCAGTGCTCGAGACAGGGGGCAGGGAGATACGCAGTATTTT.

The chain links TRBV6-6 to TRBJ2-7; 7 nucleotides align to TRBD1. Trimming took 5 bases from V and 6 from J; bases not matched to a gene: 10. CDR3 size: 14 residues. Germline lookup yields CDR1 MNHNY and CDR2 SVGAGI (reference sequence). The CDR3 loop is CASSRDVYRGEQYF. CDR3 DNA: TGTGCCAGCAGTCGGGACGTTTACAGGGGCGAGCAGTACTTC.

The chain uses TRBV12-3 or TRBV12-4 and TRBJ2-1; 7 bases match TRBD2. V was clipped by 6 bases and J by 3 bases; unmatched bases: 8. This CDR3 has 15 residues. The CDR3 coding sequence is TGTGCCAGCAGCATTCGTAGCGGGCACTACAATGAGCAGTTCTTC. This translates into CASSIRSGHYNEQFF.

The rearrangement links TRBV7-8 to TRBJ1-6; D is possibly TRBD1 (6 bases). V dropped 5 bases and J dropped 0 bases, with 14 bases sitting between them. Germline CDR1 is SGHVS and CDR2 is FQNEAQ. The CDR3 length is 17 residues. The CDR3 nucleotides are TGTGCCAGCAGCGCTAGAGGACAGAGCTCCTATAATTCACCCCTCCACTTT. Translating gives CASSARGQSSYNSPLHF.

The chain employs TRBV15 and TRBJ1-4, with D perhaps matching TRBD1 (5 bases). This CDR3 spans 15 amino acids. The germline CDR1 and CDR2 sequences are LNHNV and YYDKDF (reference sequence). Trimming removed 3 bases at V and 7 bases at J, with 15 bases between. The CDR3 coding sequence is TGTGCCACCAGCAGGCCACGGGGCGTACGTGAAAAACTGTTTTTT. This encodes CATSRPRGVREKLFF.

CDR3 in DNA: TGTGCCAGCAGCTTCAGGGGAGGCGGGAGTGTATCTGAGCAGTACTTC. This codes for CASSFRGGGSVSEQYF. The V call is TRBV7-8, the J call TRBJ2-5, with D possibly TRBD2 on 7 matching bases. The CDR3 sequence is 16 residues long. The germline V gene has CDR1 SGHVS and CDR2 FQNEAQ. Trimming removed 3 bases at V and 11 bases at J, with 25 bases between.

In this sample, this clonotype turned up many times. The rearrangement joins TRBV11-2 to TRBJ2-5; no clear D gene. The germline CDR1 and CDR2 sequences are SGHAT and FQNNGV. The CDR3 is 14 amino acids. V gave up 4 bases and J gave up 9 bases, with 18 bases separating them. CDR3 sequence reads: CASSYDPFVPAQYF. CDR3 DNA: TGTGCCAGCAGCTATGACCCGTTCGTCCCGGCCCAGTACTTC.